This T cell receptor beta chain was identified in a study of response to subunit inactivated influenza vaccine. Overall study findings and caveats: The authors proposed limited new T cell recruitment per seasonal influenza vaccination.

V was clipped by 0 bases and J by 4 bases, with 14 bases between them. CDR3 size: 16 residues. Germline V CDR1 and CDR2: MNHEY, SVGAGI. TCRdb used MiXCR to reprocess the RT-PCR reads, holding one entry per CDR3 protein. The sample carries 800,000 to 1,000,000 distinct CDR3 sequences, about 20% recorded once. This clonotype was detected only a few times. Its antigen remains unknown. The V call is TRBV6-5, the J call TRBJ2-3; D is perhaps TRBD1 or TRBD2 (5 bases each). The receptor was isolated from a man aged 50 or older who received an inactivated influenza vaccine. This sample comprised PBMCs from blood, obtained roughly 5 days after vaccination. The CDR3 DNA follows: TGTGCCAGCAGTTACTCGTCGAGGGGTGGAGCAGATACGCAGTATTTT. Its translation is CASSYSSRGGADTQYF.